This T cell receptor (beta chain) was identified in a study of monozygotic twins with inflammatory bowel disease. Sampling involved one blood draw (about 2.6 ml) for every donor. As regards this clonotype: No antigen is known for it.

Eight separate reactions for every sample produced the cDNA. UMIs were attached via template switching, each with a 6-nucleotide sample barcode. TCRdb re-called the 5' RACE reads; every CDR3 protein appears as one record, without DNA. Its table records about 350,000 distinct CDR3 sequences. Study-level findings and limits: Nothing supported a single strong signal or clonotype that was associated with IBD.

The germline gives CDR1 MNHNY, CDR2 SVGAGI (reference sequence). The CDR3 is 14 residues long. The sequence derives from a human donor with ulcerative colitis or Crohn's disease, or a healthy co-twin of an affected twin (not recorded which). The source material was blood. The V gene is TRBV6-6, the J gene TRBJ2-5; TCRdb's D call, TRBD1, is unchecked because there is no DNA. The CDR3 region is CAVKRGGDQETQYF.